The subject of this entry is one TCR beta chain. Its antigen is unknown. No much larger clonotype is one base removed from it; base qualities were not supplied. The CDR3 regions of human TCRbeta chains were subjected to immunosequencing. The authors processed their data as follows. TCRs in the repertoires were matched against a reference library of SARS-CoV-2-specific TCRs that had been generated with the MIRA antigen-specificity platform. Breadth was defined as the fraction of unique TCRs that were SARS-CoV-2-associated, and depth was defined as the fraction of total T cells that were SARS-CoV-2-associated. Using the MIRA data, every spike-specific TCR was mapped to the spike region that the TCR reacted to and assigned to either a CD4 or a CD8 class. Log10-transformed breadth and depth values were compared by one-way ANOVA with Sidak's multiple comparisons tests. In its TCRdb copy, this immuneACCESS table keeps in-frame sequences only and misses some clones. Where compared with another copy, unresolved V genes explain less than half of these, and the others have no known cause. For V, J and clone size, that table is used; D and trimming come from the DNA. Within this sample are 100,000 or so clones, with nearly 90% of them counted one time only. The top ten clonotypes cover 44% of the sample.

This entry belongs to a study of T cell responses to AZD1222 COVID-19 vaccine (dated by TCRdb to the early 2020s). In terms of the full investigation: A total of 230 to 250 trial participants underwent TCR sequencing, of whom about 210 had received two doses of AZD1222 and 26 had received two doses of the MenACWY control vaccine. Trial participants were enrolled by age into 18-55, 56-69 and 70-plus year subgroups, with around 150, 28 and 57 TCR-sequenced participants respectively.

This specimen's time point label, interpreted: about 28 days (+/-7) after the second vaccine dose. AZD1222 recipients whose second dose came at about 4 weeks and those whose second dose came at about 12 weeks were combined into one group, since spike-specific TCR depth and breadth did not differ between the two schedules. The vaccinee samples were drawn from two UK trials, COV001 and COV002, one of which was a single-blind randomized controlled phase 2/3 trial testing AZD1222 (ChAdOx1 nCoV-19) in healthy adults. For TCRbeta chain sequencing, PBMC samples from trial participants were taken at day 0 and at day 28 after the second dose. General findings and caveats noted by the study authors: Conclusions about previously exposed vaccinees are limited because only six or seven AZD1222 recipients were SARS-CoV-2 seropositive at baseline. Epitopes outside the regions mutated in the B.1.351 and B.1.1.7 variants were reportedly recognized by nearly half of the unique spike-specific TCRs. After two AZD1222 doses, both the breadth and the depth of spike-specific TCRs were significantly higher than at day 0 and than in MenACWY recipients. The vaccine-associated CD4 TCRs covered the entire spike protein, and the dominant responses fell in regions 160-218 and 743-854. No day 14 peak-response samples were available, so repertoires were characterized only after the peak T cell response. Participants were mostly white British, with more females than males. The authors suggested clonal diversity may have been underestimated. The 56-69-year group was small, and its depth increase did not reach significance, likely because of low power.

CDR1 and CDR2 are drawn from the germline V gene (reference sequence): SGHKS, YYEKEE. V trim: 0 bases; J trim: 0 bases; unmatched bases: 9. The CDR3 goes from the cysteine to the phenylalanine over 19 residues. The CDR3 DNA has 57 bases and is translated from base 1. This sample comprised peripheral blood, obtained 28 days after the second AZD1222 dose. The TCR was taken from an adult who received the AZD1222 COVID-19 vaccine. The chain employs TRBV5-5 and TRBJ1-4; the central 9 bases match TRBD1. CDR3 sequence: CASSLGGQGLFATNEKLFF. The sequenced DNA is TGTGCCAGCAGCTTGGGGGGACAGGGACTTTTTGCAACTAATGAAAAACTGTTTTTT.